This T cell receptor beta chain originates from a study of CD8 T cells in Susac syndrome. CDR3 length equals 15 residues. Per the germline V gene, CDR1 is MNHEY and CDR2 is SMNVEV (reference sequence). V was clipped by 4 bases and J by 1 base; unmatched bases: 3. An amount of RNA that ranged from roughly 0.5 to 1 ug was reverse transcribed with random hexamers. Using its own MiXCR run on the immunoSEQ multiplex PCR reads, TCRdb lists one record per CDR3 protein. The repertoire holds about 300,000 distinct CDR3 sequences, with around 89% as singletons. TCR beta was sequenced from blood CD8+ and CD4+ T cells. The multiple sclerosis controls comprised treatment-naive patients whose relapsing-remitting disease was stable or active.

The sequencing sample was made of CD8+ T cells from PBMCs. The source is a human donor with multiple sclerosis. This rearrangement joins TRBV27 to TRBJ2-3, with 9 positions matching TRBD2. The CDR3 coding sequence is TGTGCCAGCAGTTCTAGGACTAGCGGCACAGATACGCAGTATTTT. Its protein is CASSSRTSGTDTQYF.